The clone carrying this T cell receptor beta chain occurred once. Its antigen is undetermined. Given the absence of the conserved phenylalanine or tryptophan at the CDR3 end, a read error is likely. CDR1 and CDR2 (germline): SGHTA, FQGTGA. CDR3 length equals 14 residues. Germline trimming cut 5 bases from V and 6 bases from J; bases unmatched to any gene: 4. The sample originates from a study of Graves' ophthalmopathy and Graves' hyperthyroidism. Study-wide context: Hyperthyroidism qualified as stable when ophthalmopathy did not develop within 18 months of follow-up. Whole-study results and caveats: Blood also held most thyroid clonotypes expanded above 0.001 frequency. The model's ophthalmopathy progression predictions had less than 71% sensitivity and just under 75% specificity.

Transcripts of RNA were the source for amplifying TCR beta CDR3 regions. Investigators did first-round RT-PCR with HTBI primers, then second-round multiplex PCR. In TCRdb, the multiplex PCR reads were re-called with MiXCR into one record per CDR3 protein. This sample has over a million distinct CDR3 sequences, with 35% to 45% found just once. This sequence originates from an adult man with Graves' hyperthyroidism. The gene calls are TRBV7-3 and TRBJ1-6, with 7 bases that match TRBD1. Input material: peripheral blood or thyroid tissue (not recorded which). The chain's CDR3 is CASSTGTVNSPLHI. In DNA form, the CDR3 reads TGTGCCAGCAGCACCGGGACAGTTAATTCACCCCTCCACATT.